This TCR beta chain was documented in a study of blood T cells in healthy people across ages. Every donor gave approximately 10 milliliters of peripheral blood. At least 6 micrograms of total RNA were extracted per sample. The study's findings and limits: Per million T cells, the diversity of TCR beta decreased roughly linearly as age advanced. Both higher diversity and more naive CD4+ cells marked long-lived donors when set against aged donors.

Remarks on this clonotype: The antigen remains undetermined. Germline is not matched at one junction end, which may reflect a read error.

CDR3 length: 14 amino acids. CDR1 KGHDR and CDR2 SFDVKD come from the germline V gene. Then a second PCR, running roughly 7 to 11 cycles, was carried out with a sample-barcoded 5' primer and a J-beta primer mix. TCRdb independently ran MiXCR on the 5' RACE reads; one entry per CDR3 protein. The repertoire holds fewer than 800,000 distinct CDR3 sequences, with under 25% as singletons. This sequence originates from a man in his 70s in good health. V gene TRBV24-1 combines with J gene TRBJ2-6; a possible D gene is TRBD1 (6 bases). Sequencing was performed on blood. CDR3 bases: TGTGCCACCAGTGGTTTCCCCAGGGACAACGACCTGACTTTC. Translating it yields CATSGFPRDNDLTF.